Listed below are T cell receptor beta chains from one sample, sequenced in a study of CXCR3-negative and CXCR3-positive naive CD8 T cells. TCRdb reworked the 5' RACE reads into one entry per CDR3 protein, no DNA. The sample holds more than 9,500 distinct CDR3 sequences. Sequences were obtained from naive CXCR3- CD8+ T cells from blood. All receptors derive from a human donor in good health. Some clones in this sample may be carry-over from other donors' samples. Each CDR3 is given with its conserved first and last residue. Size tells how often a clone was seen (once, few, many) or the class of an expanded clone, and some rows leave it out.

CDR3 protein,clone size,V gene,J gene
CASRPGGGNSDEQFF,-,TRBV7-2,TRBJ2-1
CASSLDGTDTQYF,-,TRBV7-3,TRBJ2-3
CATSRGQGWPLHF,medium-sized,TRBV15,TRBJ1-6
CSVTNRGTNTEAFF,medium-sized,TRBV29-1,TRBJ1-1
CASSHLTGGRTEAFF,medium-sized,TRBV4-1,TRBJ1-1
CASSDRVNYQMNTEAFF,medium-sized,TRBV7-9,TRBJ1-1
CSARDSYLAGGPYNEQFF,-,TRBV20-1,TRBJ2-1
CASSPPTTSGANNEQFF,-,TRBV7-9,TRBJ2-1
CASSTSGGTGPNTEAFF,medium-sized,TRBV9,TRBJ1-1
CASSLLGTSGTITDTQYF,medium-sized,TRBV28,TRBJ2-3
CASSSSLEVEQFF,-,TRBV12-3/TRBV12-4,TRBJ2-1